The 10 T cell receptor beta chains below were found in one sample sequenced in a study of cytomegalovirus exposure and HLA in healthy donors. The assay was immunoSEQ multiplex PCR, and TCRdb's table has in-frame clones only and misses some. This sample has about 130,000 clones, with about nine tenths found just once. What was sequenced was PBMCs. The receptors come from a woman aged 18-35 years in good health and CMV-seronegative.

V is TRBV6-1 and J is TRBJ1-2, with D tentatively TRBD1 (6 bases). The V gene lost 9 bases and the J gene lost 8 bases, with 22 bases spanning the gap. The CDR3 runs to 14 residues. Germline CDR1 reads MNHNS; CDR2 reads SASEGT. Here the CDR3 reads CARRLDSALGGYTF. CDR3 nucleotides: TGTGCCAGACGTTTGGACAGCGCCCTGGGAGGCTACACCTTC.

The CDR3 DNA follows: TGTGCCAGCAGCCTAGGACAGGGGGCGTTTGATGAAGCTTTCTTT. It specifies CASSLGQGAFDEAFF. V usage is TRBV7-9 and J usage is TRBJ1-1, with 11 bases that match TRBD1. The J segment lost 7 bases and the V segment lost 5 bases, leaving 9 bases of the junction unmatched. Per germline, CDR1 SEHNR and CDR2 FQNEAQ (reference sequence). This CDR3 has 15 residues.

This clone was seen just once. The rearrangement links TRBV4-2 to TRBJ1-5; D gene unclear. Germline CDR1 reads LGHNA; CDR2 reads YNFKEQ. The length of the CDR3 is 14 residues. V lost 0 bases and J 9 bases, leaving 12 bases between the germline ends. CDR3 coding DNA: TGTGCCAGCAGCCAAGAAGCGTTCTCTCGGCCCCAGCATTTT. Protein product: CASSQEAFSRPQHF.

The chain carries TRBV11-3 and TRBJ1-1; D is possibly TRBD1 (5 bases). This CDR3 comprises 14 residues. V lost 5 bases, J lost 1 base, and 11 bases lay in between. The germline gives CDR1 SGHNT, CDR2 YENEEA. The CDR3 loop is CASSLPTANTEAFF. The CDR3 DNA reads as TGTGCCAGCAGCCTACCGACAGCGAACACTGAAGCTTTCTTT.

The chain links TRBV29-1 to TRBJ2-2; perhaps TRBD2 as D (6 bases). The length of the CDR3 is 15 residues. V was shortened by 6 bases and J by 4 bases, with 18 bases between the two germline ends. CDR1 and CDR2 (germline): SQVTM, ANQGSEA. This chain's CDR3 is CSVAGGVPFTGELFF. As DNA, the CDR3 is TGCAGCGTGGCCGGAGGGGTCCCTTTCACCGGGGAGCTGTTTTTT.

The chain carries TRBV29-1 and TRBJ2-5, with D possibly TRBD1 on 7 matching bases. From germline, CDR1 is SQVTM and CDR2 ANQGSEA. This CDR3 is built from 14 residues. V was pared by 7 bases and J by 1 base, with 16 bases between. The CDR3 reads CSAVGGQFQETQYF. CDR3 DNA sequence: TGCAGCGCAGTCGGGGGACAGTTCCAAGAGACCCAGTACTTC.

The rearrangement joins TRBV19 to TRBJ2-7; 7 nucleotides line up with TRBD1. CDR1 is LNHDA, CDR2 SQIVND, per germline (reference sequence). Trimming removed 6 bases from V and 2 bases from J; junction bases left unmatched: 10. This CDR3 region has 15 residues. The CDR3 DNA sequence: TGTGCCAGTAGCCATGGGCAGGGGGAGCCCTACGAGCAGTACTTC. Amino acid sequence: CASSHGQGEPYEQYF.

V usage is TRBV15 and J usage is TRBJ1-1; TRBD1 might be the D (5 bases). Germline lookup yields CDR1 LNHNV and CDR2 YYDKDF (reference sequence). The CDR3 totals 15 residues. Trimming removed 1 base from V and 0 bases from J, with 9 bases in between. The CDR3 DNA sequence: TGTGCCACCAGCAGAGTCGGGGGGATGAACACTGAAGCTTTCTTT. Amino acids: CATSRVGGMNTEAFF.

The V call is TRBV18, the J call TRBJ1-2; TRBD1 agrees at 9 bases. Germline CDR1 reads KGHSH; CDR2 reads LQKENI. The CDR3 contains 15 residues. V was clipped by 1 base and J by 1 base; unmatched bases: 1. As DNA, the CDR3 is TGTGCCAGCTCACCACTGGGACAGGGTAACTATGGCTACACCTTC. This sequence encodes CASSPLGQGNYGYTF.

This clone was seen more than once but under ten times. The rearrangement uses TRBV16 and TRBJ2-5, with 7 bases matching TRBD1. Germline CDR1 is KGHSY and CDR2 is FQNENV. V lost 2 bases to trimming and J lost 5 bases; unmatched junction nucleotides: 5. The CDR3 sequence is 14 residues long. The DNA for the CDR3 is TGTGCCAGCAGCCAAAACAGGGGCGGGGAGACCCAGTACTTC. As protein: CASSQNRGGETQYF.